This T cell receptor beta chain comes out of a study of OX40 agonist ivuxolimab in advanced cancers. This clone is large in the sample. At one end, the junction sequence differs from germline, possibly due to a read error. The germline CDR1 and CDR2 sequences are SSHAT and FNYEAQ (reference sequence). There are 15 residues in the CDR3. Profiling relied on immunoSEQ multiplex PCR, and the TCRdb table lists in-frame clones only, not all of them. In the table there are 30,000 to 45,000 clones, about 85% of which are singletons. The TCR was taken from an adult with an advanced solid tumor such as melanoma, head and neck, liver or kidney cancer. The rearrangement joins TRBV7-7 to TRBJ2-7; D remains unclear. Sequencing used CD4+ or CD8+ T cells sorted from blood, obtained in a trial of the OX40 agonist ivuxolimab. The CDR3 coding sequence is TGTGCTAGCAGCTTAGCCCCGGGCAGTACCTACGAGCAGTACTTC. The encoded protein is CASSLAPGSTYEQYF.